These 22 T cell receptor beta chains came from one sample sequenced in a study of blood T cell repertoires in COVID-19. Clones were sequenced by immunoSEQ multiplex PCR, and TCRdb holds only the in-frame ones, with some missing. The data show 400,000 to 450,000 clones, more than 70% seen once. The sequencing input was peripheral blood. The receptors shown here come from a woman aged 50 to 60 with COVID-19, enrolled during active disease.

This chain connects TRBV6-5 to TRBJ2-7; tentatively, D is TRBD2 (5 bases). The germline CDR1 and CDR2 sequences are MNHEY and SVGAGI. Trimming removed 11 bases from V and 5 bases from J, with 19 bases in between. The CDR3 loop spans 13 amino acids. The CDR3 region has the DNA TGTGCCGCCAGCACCGGGGTGGTAAACGAGCAGTACTTC. Protein product: CAASTGVVNEQYF.

The chain carries TRBV18 and TRBJ1-1, with 7 bases matching TRBD1. V dropped 5 bases and J dropped 0; count of bases not matched to a gene: 3. The CDR3 spans 14 residues. From germline, CDR1 is KGHSH and CDR2 LQKENI. The CDR3 spells CASSWGQMNTEAFF. For the CDR3, the DNA is TGTGCCAGCTCATGGGGACAGATGAACACTGAAGCTTTCTTT.

The chain uses TRBV9 and TRBJ1-2; the D is unclear. Germline CDR1 and CDR2: SGDLS and YYNGEE. The CDR3 covers 14 residues. Trimming took 4 bases from V and 8 from J, leaving 18 bases between them. CDR3 nucleotide sequence: TGTGCCAGCAGCTCCGGACTCAACTTGGGGGGCTACACCTTC. As protein: CASSSGLNLGGYTF.

V and J are TRBV3-1 (or the pseudogene TRBV3-2) and TRBJ1-1; TRBD1 matches at 8 bases. From germline, CDR1 is LGHDT and CDR2 YNNKEL (reference sequence). The CDR3 covers 14 residues. J lost 2 bases, V lost 4 bases, and 3 bases had no gene match. This chain's CDR3 is CASSLGTGNTEAFF. The CDR3 DNA follows: TGTGCCAGCAGCCTCGGGACAGGAAACACTGAAGCTTTCTTT.

This sequence joins TRBV5-6 and TRBJ1-5; 8 bases align to TRBD1. Germline-derived CDR1 and CDR2 are SGHDT and YYEEEE. The trim removed 1 base at V and 7 bases at J, leaving 4 bases unmatched. The CDR3 consists of 14 residues. In DNA, the CDR3 is TGTGCCAGCAGCTTGAGGACAGGGCAGCAGCCCCAGCATTTT. Amino acids: CASSLRTGQQPQHF.

The chain carries TRBV28 and TRBJ2-5; D remains ambiguous. The V gene lost 5 bases and the J gene lost 5 bases, with 6 bases spanning the gap. Germline assignment: CDR1 MDHEN and CDR2 SYDVKM. This CDR3 has 11 amino acids. Here the CDR3 reads CASSLGETQYF. The CDR3, as DNA: TGTGCCAGCAGTCTCGGGGAGACCCAGTACTTC.

The chain joins TRBV6-1 to TRBJ2-5; TRBD1 agrees at 8 bases. The CDR3 extends over 17 amino acids. The germline CDR1 and CDR2 sequences are MNHNS and SASEGT. V shed 4 bases and J 4 bases; nucleotides not matched to a gene: 14. The CDR3 loop reads CASSVDPGGAGGETQYF. CDR3 in DNA: TGTGCCAGCAGTGTTGACCCAGGGGGCGCCGGTGGAGAGACCCAGTACTTC.

The chain carries TRBV4-1 and TRBJ2-1; possible D gene TRBD2, 7 bases. V was pared by 0 bases and J by 8 bases, with 8 bases between. The CDR3 extends over 13 amino acids. The germline V gene has CDR1 MGHRA and CDR2 YSYEKL. The CDR3 DNA reads TGCGCCAGCAGCCAAGAAGGGGGGGATGAGCAGTTCTTC. Encoded protein: CASSQEGGDEQFF.

The rearrangement joins TRBV19 to TRBJ2-3; TRBD2 aligns across 10 bases. The junction had 6 bases not matched to a gene; V was cut back by 10 bases and J by 2 bases. The V gene's germline CDR1 is LNHDA and CDR2 SQIVND (reference sequence). The CDR3 is 14 amino acids. CDR3 nucleotides: TGTGCCACCGCCAGCGGGGGGGTCACAGATACGCAGTATTTT. Translation: CATASGGVTDTQYF.

This clone was counted a few times. The rearrangement links TRBV5-1 to TRBJ1-2; a weak D match, TRBD1 (5 bases). This CDR3 is built from 15 residues. Germline V CDR1 and CDR2: SGHRS, YFSETQ. Trimming shortened V by 2 bases and J by 5 bases, and 16 bases separated the two germline ends. The CDR3, as DNA: TGCGCCAGCAGCTTCGCCGGGGGGGAGAGGTATGGCTACACCTTC. Protein sequence: CASSFAGGERYGYTF.

The gene calls are TRBV5-4 and TRBJ1-2; D remains unclear. V shed 0 bases and J shed 4 bases, with 10 bases lying between them. Germline-derived CDR1 and CDR2 are SGHNT and YYREEE (reference sequence). There are 14 residues in the CDR3. CDR3 coding DNA: TGTGCCAGCAGCTTGGACGGGGATGTCTATGGCTACACCTTC. This translates into CASSLDGDVYGYTF.

This clone turned up a few times. The rearrangement joins TRBV6-1 to TRBJ1-6; unclear D gene. Germline V gene sequence: CDR1 MNHNS, CDR2 SASEGT. V was trimmed by 3 bases and J by 7 bases, leaving 13 bases between them. The CDR3 covers 15 residues. In DNA, the CDR3 is TGTGCCAGCAGTGATCTTGCAGGTCAAAATTCACCCCTCCACTTT. Translating gives CASSDLAGQNSPLHF.

The chain combines TRBV28 with TRBJ2-1; TRBD2 might be the D (5 bases). The germline CDR1 and CDR2 sequences are MDHEN and SYDVKM. The CDR3 length is 15 residues. V shed 5 bases and J shed 5 bases, with 16 bases lying between them. The DNA for the CDR3 is TGTGCCAGCAGTCCACGAAGCGGATACAACAATGAGCAGTTCTTC. Translated: CASSPRSGYNNEQFF.

The table lists this clone with many counts. The chain links TRBV4-1 to TRBJ2-1; D is unclear. With 0 bases removed from V and 7 bases from J, the gap between germline ends came to 13 bases. CDR1 is MGHRA and CDR2 is YSYEKL in the germline V gene. CDR3 length: 15 amino acids. The CDR3 coding sequence is TGCGCCAGCAGCCAAGATATGGTAGCATGGAATGAGCAGTTCTTC. This codes for CASSQDMVAWNEQFF.

The V call is TRBV19, the J call TRBJ1-1; D call uncertain. V was cut by 3 bases and J by 0 bases, with 11 bases left in between. This CDR3 has 15 residues. The germline gives CDR1 LNHDA, CDR2 SQIVND (reference sequence). The DNA of the CDR3 is TGTGCCAGTAGTATCACCCCCTATATGAACACTGAAGCTTTCTTT. Its protein product is CASSITPYMNTEAFF.

CDR3 protein: CASSLGTSGHTDTQYF. For the CDR3, the DNA is TGTGCCAGCAGCCTCGGGACTAGCGGACACACAGATACGCAGTATTTT. The chain uses TRBV11-3 and TRBJ2-3, with 11 bases identical to TRBD2. The ends lost 5 bases at V and 2 bases at J; junction bases unmatched: 6. In germline, CDR1 is SGHNT, CDR2 YENEEA. CDR3 length equals 16 residues.

This chain joins TRBV19 and TRBJ1-1; D remains ambiguous. Germline CDR1 LNHDA, CDR2 SQIVND (reference sequence). Trimming shortened V by 9 bases and J by 3 bases, and 17 bases separated the two germline ends. The CDR3 runs to 14 residues. The CDR3 DNA reads TGTGCCAGCTTTCCGTCCCGGGGATACACTGAAGCTTTCTTT. Translated: CASFPSRGYTEAFF. Supplemented by reference TRBV19 and TRBJ1-1, the full variable domain reads DGGITQSPKYLFRKEGQNVTLSCEQNLNHDAMYWYRQDPGQGLRLIYYSQIVNDFQKGDIAEGYSVSREKKESFPLTVTSAQKNPTAFYLCASFPSRGYTEAFFGQGTRLTVV.

This clone was found once. This sequence joins TRBV4-2 and TRBJ2-7; no definite D call. The germline V gene has CDR1 LGHNA and CDR2 YNFKEQ. Trimming took off 8 bases at V and 1 base at J, with 15 bases between the two ends. The CDR3 is 14 residues long. CDR3 loop: CASATEMTSYEQYF. The CDR3 coding sequence is TGTGCCAGCGCGACCGAGATGACTTCCTACGAGCAGTACTTC.

J is TRBJ2-3 and V is TRBV2; D ambiguous. This CDR3 comprises 12 residues. Germline CDR1 is SNHLY and CDR2 is FYNNEI. V was cut by 1 base and J by 5 bases, with 4 bases left in between. This CDR3 is CASSEGRDTQYF. CDR3 in DNA: TGTGCCAGCAGTGAAGGGAGAGATACGCAGTATTTT.

The genes are TRBV5-4 and TRBJ2-3, with D tentatively TRBD1 (5 bases). This CDR3 is built from 16 residues. Germline CDR1 is SGHNT and CDR2 is YYREEE (reference sequence). V lost 0 bases to trimming and J lost 4 bases, with 15 bases between them. The CDR3 DNA is TGTGCCAGCAGCTTGGCGGCAGGTCGCAGGGCAGATACGCAGTATTTT. Its protein product is CASSLAAGRRADTQYF.

The chain recombines TRBV27 with TRBJ1-2; 7 bases are shared with TRBD1. From germline, CDR1 is MNHEY and CDR2 SMNVEV (reference sequence). The CDR3 extends over 12 amino acids. V lost 4 bases, J lost 10 bases, and 6 bases stayed unmatched. The CDR3 region is CASSSQDRIYTF. For the CDR3, the DNA is TGTGCCAGCAGTTCCCAGGACAGGATCTACACCTTC.

The V and J genes are TRBV5-6 and TRBJ1-1; D not resolved. Germline V gives CDR1 SGHDT, CDR2 YYEEEE. V lost 9 bases to trimming and J lost 1 base, with 16 bases between them. The CDR3 extends over 14 amino acids. The DNA of the CDR3 is TGTGCCACCCGGACTCGTACTAAGAACACTGAAGCTTTCTTT. This gives the protein CATRTRTKNTEAFF. The full variable domain, in which reference TRBV5-6 and TRBJ1-1 provide the parts outside the CDR3, is DAGVTQSPTHLIKTRGQQVTLRCSPKSGHDTVSWYQQALGQGPQFIFQYYEEEERQRGNFPDRFSGHQFPNYSSELNVNALLLGDSALYLCATRTRTKNTEAFFGQGTRLTVV.